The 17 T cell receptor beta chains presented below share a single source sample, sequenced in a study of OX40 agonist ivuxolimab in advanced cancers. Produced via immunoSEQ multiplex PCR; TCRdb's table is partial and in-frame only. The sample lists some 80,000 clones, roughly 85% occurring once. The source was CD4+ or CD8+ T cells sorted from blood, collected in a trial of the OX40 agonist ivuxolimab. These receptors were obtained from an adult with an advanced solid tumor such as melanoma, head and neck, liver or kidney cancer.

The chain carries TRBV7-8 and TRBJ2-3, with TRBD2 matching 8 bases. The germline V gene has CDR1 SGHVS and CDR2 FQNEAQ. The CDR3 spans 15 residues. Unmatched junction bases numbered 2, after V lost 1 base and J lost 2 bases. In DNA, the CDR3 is TGTGCCAGCAGCTTAGGGCGGGGGGCCACAGATACGCAGTATTTT. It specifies CASSLGRGATDTQYF.

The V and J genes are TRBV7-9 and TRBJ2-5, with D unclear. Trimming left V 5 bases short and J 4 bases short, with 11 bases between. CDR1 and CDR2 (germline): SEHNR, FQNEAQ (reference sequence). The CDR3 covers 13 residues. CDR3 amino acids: CASSQPTLETQYF. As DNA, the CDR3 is TGTGCCAGCAGCCAACCGACCTTAGAGACCCAGTACTTC.

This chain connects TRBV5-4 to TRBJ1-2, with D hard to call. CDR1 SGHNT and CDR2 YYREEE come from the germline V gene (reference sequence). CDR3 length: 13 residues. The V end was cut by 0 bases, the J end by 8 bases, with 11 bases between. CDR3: CASSLERPGGYTF. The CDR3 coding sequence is TGTGCCAGCAGCTTGGAACGACCCGGGGGCTACACCTTC. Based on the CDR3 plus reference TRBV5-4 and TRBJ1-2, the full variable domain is ETGVTQSPTHLIKTRGQQVTLRCSSQSGHNTVSWYQQALGQGPQFIFQYYREEENGRGNFPPRFSGLQFPNYSSELNVNALELDDSALYLCASSLERPGGYTFGSGTRLTVV.

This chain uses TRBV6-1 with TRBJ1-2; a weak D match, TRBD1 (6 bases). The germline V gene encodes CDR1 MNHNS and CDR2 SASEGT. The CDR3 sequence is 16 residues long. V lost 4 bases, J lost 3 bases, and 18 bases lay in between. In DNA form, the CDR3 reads TGTGCCAGCAGTGTGGGAACAGGGTCGGGGTACTATGGCTACACCTTC. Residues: CASSVGTGSGYYGYTF.

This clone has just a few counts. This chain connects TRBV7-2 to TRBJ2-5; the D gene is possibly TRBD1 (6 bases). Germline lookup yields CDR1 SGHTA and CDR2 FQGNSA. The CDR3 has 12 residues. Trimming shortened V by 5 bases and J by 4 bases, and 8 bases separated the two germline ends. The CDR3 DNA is TGTGCCAGCAGCGAACAGGGAGAGACCCAGTACTTC. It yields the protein CASSEQGETQYF.

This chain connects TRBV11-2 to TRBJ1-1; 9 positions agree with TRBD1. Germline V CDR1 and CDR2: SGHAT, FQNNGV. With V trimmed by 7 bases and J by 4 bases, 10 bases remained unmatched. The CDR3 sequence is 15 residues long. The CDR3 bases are TGTGCCAGCAACTTTAGGACAGGGGCTATCACTGAAGCTTTCTTT. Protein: CASNFRTGAITEAFF. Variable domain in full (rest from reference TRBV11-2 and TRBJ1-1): EAGVAQSPRYKIIEKRQSVAFWCNPISGHATLYWYQQILGQGPKLLIQFQNNGVVDDSQLPKDRFSAERLKGVDSTLKIQPAKLEDSAVYLCASNFRTGAITEAFFGQGTRLTVV.

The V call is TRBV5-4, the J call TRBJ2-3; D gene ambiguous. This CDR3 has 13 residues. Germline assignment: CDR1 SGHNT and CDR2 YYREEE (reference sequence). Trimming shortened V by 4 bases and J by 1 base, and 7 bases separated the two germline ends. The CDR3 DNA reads TGTGCCAGCAGCACCCCTGGCACAGATACGCAGTATTTT. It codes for CASSTPGTDTQYF.

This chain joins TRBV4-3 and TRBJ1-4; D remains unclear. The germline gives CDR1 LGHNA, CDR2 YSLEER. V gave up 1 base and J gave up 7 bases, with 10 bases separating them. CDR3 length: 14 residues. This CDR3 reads CASSQGGLGEKLFF. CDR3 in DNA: TGCGCCAGCAGCCAAGGAGGGTTAGGTGAAAAACTGTTTTTT.

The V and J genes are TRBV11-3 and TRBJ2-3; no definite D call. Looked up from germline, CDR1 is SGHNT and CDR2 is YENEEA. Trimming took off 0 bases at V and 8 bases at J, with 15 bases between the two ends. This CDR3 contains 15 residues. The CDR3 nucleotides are TGTGCCAGCAGCTTAGATCGCGCCTCTATAGCTACGCAGTATTTT. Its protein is CASSLDRASIATQYF. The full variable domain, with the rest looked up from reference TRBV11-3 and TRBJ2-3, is EAGVVQSPRYKIIEKKQPVAFWCNPISGHNTLYWYLQNLGQGPELLIRYENEEAVDDSQLPKDRFSAERLKGVDSTLKIQPAELGDSAVYLCASSLDRASIATQYFGPGTRLTVL.

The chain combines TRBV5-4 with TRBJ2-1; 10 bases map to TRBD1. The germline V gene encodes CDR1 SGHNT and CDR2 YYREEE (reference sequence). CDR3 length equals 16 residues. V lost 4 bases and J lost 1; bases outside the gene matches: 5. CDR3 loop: CASSAWDRGSYNEQFF. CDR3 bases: TGTGCCAGCAGCGCCTGGGACAGGGGATCCTACAATGAGCAGTTCTTC.

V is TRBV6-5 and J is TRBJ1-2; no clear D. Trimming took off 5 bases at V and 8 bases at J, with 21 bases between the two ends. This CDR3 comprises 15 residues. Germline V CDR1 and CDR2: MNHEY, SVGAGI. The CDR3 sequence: CASSPDSVSGRGYTF. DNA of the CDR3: TGTGCCAGCAGTCCGGACTCGGTGTCGGGTAGGGGCTACACCTTC.

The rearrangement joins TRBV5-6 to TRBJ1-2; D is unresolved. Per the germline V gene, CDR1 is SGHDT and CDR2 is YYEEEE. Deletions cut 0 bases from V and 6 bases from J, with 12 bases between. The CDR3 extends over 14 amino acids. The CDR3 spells CASSLAMGMNGYTF. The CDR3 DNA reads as TGTGCCAGCAGCTTGGCAATGGGGATGAATGGCTACACCTTC.

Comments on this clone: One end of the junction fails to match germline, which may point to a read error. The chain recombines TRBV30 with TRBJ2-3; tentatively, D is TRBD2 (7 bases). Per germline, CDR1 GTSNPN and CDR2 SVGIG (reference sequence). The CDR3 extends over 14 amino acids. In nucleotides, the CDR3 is TGTGCCTGGTGTCGGGCGGGGGACACAGGTACGCAGTATTTT. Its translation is CAWCRAGDTGTQYF.

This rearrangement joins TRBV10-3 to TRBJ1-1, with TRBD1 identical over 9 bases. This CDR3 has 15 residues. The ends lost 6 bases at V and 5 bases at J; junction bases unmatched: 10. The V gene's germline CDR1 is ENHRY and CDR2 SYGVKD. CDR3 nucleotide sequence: TGTGCCATCAGCGAGAACAGGGGGCCGGGGACTGAAGCTTTCTTT. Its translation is CAISENRGPGTEAFF.

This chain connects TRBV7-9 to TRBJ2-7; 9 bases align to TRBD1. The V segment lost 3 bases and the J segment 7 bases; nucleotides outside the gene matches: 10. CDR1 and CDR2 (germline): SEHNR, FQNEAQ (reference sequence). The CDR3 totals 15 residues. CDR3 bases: TGTGCCAGCAGCTTGAGTACCGGGACAGGGTGGGAGCAGTACTTC. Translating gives CASSLSTGTGWEQYF.

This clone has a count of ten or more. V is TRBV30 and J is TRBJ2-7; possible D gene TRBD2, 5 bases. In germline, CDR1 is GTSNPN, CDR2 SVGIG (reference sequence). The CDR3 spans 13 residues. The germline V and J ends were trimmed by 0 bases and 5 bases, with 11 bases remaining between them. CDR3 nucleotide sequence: TGTGCCTGGAGTGTACGGGGTTTGAACGAGCAGTACTTC. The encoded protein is CAWSVRGLNEQYF.

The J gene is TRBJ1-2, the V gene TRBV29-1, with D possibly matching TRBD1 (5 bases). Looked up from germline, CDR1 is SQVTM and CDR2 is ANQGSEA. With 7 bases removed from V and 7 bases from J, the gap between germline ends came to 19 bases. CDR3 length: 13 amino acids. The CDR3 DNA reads TGCAGCGGCGAGACAGCACGCCGAGGTGGCTACACCTTC. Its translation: CSGETARRGGYTF.